This T cell receptor (beta chain) was retrieved from a study of cytomegalovirus exposure and HLA in healthy donors. About the research overall: Around 200 million T cells yielded roughly 100 million unique TCR beta sequences, as an earlier analysis found. Points from the study as a whole: Later examination showed HLA-associated TCR beta chains had greater clonal expansion than equally common others. No immune exposure information besides CMV serostatus was available. Highly shared variants forming one cluster were likely a sequencing artifact.

Vbeta (60) and Jbeta (13) primers were used in the PCR. The repertoire was sequenced with immunoSEQ multiplex PCR; TCRdb's copy has only in-frame clones and lacks some. The sample shows tens of thousands of clones, 70% to 90% of them seen only once. This CDR3 has 13 residues. The germline CDR1 and CDR2 sequences are ENHRY and SYGVKD. V gave up 4 bases and J gave up 0 bases, with 4 bases separating them. A word on this clone: Its antigen remains unknown.

This chain uses TRBV10-3 with TRBJ1-3; no definite D call. This TCR derives from a woman aged 35 to 49 in good health and CMV-seropositive. The sample was PBMCs. The CDR3: CAISGLSGNTIYF. DNA of the CDR3: TGTGCCATCAGTGGACTCTCTGGAAACACCATATATTTT.